This T cell receptor beta chain emerged from a study of blood T cell repertoires in COVID-19. The CDR3 contains 14 residues. The ends lost 5 bases at V and 6 bases at J; junction bases unmatched: 6. Germline assignment: CDR1 MNHEY and CDR2 SMNVEV (reference sequence). This clone appeared a single time. Some clones are missing from TCRdb's copy, which holds only in-frame ones; the method was immunoSEQ multiplex PCR. The sample has approximately 240,000 clones; around nine tenths are singletons. The chain uses TRBV27 and TRBJ1-4; 7 positions agree with TRBD1. The source is a woman between 35 and 50 years old who had recovered from COVID-19. Sequences were obtained from peripheral blood. The CDR3 nucleotides read TGTGCCAGCAGTAATTACAGGGGTGATGAAAAACTGTTTTTT. It yields the protein CASSNYRGDEKLFF.